The clone carrying this T cell receptor beta chain came up once. Trimming at V came to 1 base and at J to 8 bases, leaving 4 bases not matched to a gene. CDR3 size: 13 residues. The germline V gene encodes CDR1 SGDLS and CDR2 YYNGEE. This sample was taken from a study of cytomegalovirus exposure and HLA in healthy donors. Use of 60 Vbeta and 13 Jbeta primers characterized the PCR. TCRdb keeps only in-frame clones here, not all; method: immunoSEQ multiplex PCR. The data hold under 150,000 clones, with around 77% observed a single time. The chain uses TRBV9 and TRBJ1-2, with TRBD1 identical over 8 bases. This receptor was taken from a young woman in good health and CMV-seropositive. Material for sequencing was PBMCs. The CDR3 bases are TGTGCCAGCAGCGTACTACAGGGGGAAGGCTACACCTTC. This translates into CASSVLQGEGYTF. The complete variable domain, with remaining parts taken from reference TRBV9 and TRBJ1-2, reads DSGVTQTPKHLITATGQRVTLRCSPRSGDLSVYWYQQSLDQGLQFLIQYYNGEERAKGNILERFSAQQFPDLHSELNLSSLELGDSALYFCASSVLQGEGYTFGSGTRLTVV.